The entry below gives a single T cell receptor beta chain sequence along with its context. These data originate in a study of human T cells and chemical hapten exposure. Time point: pre-sensitization, week 0. Treatment noted: therapeutic diphenylcyclopropenone sensitization with weekly scalp DPC. In the authors' methods: TCRs per sample had a median of around 100,000 and ranged from about 23,224 to 750,000. Each CDR3 protein is one row after TCRdb ran MiXCR on the RACE reads. In this record, the V and J calls reflect TCRdb's handling and not the investigators' own analysis. The sample lists a few hundred thousand distinct CDR3 sequences; around 5.5% were seen once. This sequence originates from a woman aged 18-35 years with alopecia areata. Some clones in this sample may be carry-over from other donors' samples. Sample: whole blood, taken in connection with sensitization to the hapten diphenylcyclopropenone (DPC).

This chain's CDR3 is CASSFSQLNYGYTF. The CDR3 DNA reads TGTGCCAGCAGCTTTTCACAGCTTAACTATGGCTACACCTTC. The V gene is TRBV7-2, the J gene TRBJ1-2; D gene uncertain. Germline V gene lookup returns CDR1 SGHTA and CDR2 FQGNSA. V lost 3 bases, J lost 1 base, and 9 bases lay in between. The CDR3 has 14 amino acids.